The T cell receptor beta chain described here comes from a study of Graves' ophthalmopathy and Graves' hyperthyroidism. Ages of hyperthyroidism patients ran from 18 to 65, and their diagnoses were new, under 2 months' duration. Excluded: other autoimmune disease, uncontrolled infection, pregnancy or lactation. The CDR3 runs 13 residues. Germline V gene lookup returns CDR1 MGHRA and CDR2 YSYEKL. The V and J ends lost 2 bases and 5 bases, in that order; junction bases with no gene match: 1. As the template, RNA transcripts were used to amplify TCR beta CDR3 regions. HTBI primers were used in a first-round RT-PCR, which preceded a second-round multiplex PCR. Using its own MiXCR run on the multiplex PCR reads, TCRdb lists one record per CDR3 protein. The top ten hold about 6.6% of the sample, which has under 800,000 distinct CDR3 sequences, 22% seen once.

The source material was peripheral blood. The TCR comes from a woman under 30 with stable Graves' hyperthyroidism. Some clones in this sample may be carry-over from other donors' samples. This chain joins TRBV4-1 and TRBJ2-7, with 9 bases lining up with TRBD1. The CDR3 loop is CASSQTGGNEQYF. CDR3 DNA: TGCGCCAGCAGCCAAACAGGGGGCAACGAGCAGTACTTC.